What follows describes a single TCR beta chain. The antigen is undetermined. This sequence may be a read error, since a much larger clone differs from it by one base. Preparation of the TCRbeta library involved a method that used unique molecular identifiers. MiXCR, applied by TCRdb to the PCR reads, yields one record per CDR3 protein. The table has about 260,000 distinct CDR3 sequences, around 7.8% seen once. These data originate in a study of T-cell reconstitution after alpha-beta-depleted transplantation in children. Germline V lookup: CDR1 SGHTA, CDR2 FQGNSA. The CDR3 has 14 amino acids. Study outcomes and limitations: In some patients, recipient T cells and intrathymic progenitors surviving conditioning explained high day-60 diversity. A year post-transplant, T-cell counts and diversity derived mostly from newly produced T cells.

The clonotype was recovered from a male patient aged 10 to 17 who had a stem cell transplant for acute lymphoblastic leukemia, so the T cells may come from the graft donor. Sample: PBMCs, mostly from graft donor cells, taken 180 days after TCRalphabeta/CD19-depleted stem cell transplant. This sequence joins TRBV7-2 and TRBJ2-3; a weak D match, TRBD2 (6 bases). CDR3: CSSSHRDSTDTQYF. The CDR3 DNA sequence: TGTTCCAGCAGCCACCGGGACTCAACAGATACGCAGTATTTT. Full variable domain (outside the CDR3, taken from reference TRBV7-2 and TRBJ2-3): GAGVSQSPSNKVTEKGKDVELRCDPISGHTALYWYRQSLGQGLEFLIYFQGNSAPDKSGLPSDRFSAERTGGSVSTLTIQRTQQEDSAVYLCSSSHRDSTDTQYFGPGTRLTVL.